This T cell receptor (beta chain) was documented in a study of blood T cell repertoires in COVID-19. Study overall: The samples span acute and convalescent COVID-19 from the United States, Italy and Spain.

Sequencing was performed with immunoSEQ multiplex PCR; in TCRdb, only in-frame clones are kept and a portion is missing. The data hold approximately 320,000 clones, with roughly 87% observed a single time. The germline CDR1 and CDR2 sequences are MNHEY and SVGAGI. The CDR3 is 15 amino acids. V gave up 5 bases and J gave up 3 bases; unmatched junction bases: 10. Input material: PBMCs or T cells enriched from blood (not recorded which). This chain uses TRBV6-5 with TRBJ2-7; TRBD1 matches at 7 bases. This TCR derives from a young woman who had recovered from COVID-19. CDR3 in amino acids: CASSSRDRTIYEQYF. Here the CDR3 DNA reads TGTGCCAGCAGTAGCCGGGACAGAACCATCTACGAGCAGTACTTC.